This passage covers 3 T cell receptor beta chains from one sample sequenced in a study of beta chain features in type 1 diabetes. What these receptors recognize is not known. The study's findings and limits: In all four CD4+ subsets, TCRB CDR3 length was significantly, moderately reduced in type 1 diabetes.

Every bit of the isolated RNA underwent reverse transcription, so sequencing read expressed TCRB transcripts. Libraries were prepared by immunoSEQ multiplex PCR; TCRdb keeps only in-frame clonotypes and omits some of them. The sample contains some 660,000 clones, about an eighth of which appear only once. Sequenced input: naive CD4+ T cells from blood. These receptors were collected from a man in his late teens or twenties with type 1 diabetes.

This chain joins TRBV5-4 and TRBJ2-1, with TRBD1 identical over 11 bases. Unmatched junction bases numbered 6, after V lost 4 bases and J lost 6 bases. The CDR3 length is 15 residues. CDR1 SGHNT and CDR2 YYREEE come from the germline V gene (reference sequence). The DNA for the CDR3 is TGTGCCAGCAGCCCCGGACAGGGGGCTTTCAATGAGCAGTTCTTC. It yields the protein CASSPGQGAFNEQFF.

The chain links TRBV25-1 to TRBJ2-1, with 8 positions matching TRBD1. Germline V gene data show CDR1 as MGHDK and CDR2 as SYGVNS. After removal of 1 base from V and 4 bases from J, the junction contained 6 bases not matched to a gene. The CDR3 is made up of 16 amino acids. Here the CDR3 DNA reads TGTGCCAGCAGTGAATTTGCCGGGACAGGATACAATGAGCAGTTCTTC. Translating it yields CASSEFAGTGYNEQFF.

This clone was detected a few times. This rearrangement joins TRBV5-4 to TRBJ2-5; TRBD2 is a possible D gene (5 bases). Trimming left V 3 bases short and J 2 bases short, with 8 bases between. The CDR3 has 13 residues. Per the germline V gene, CDR1 is SGHNT and CDR2 is YYREEE (reference sequence). CDR3 bases: TGTGCCAGCAGCTCGGGGATTCAAGAGACCCAGTACTTC. It is translated as CASSSGIQETQYF.